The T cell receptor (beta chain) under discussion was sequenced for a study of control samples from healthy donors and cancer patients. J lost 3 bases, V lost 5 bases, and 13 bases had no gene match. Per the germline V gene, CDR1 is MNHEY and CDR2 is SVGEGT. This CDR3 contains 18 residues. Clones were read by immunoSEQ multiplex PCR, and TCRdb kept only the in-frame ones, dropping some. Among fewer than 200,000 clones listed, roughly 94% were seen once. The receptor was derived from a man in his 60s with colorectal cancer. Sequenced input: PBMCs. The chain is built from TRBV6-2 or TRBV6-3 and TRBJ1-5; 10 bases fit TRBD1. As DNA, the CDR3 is TGTGCCAGCAGTACGATGGACAGGGGGGCTGTCTCCAATCAGCCCCAGCATTTT. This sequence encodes CASSTMDRGAVSNQPQHF.